A selection of T cell receptor beta chains follows, all from one sample in a study of shared clonotypes between healthy human individuals. Assay: immunoSEQ multiplex PCR; the TCRdb copy retains only in-frame clones and omits some. Of hundreds of thousands of clones in the sample, about nine tenths were seen once. What was sequenced was memory CD8+ T cells sorted from blood. All receptors come from a man in his late teens or twenties in good health. Both conserved end residues are part of each CDR3. A D gene is named only where the DNA matches it firmly. Size is stated for part of the rows, as once, few or many counts, or as a class when the clone is expanded.

d_gene: TRBD1; j_gene: TRBJ2-1; v_gene: TRBV5-1; abundance: -; CDR3aa: CASSLGQGVYNEQFF; CDR3nt: TGCGCCAGCAGCTTGGGACAGGGAGTGTACAATGAGCAGTTCTTC
d_gene: TRBD2; j_gene: TRBJ2-7; v_gene: TRBV13; abundance: -; CDR3aa: CASSWVPSGRSSYEQYF; CDR3nt: TGTGCCAGCAGCTGGGTCCCTAGCGGGAGGTCCTCCTACGAGCAGTACTTC
d_gene: -; j_gene: TRBJ1-2; v_gene: TRBV4-1; abundance: -; CDR3aa: CASSQGGVYGYTF; CDR3nt: TGCGCCAGCAGCCAAGGAGGTGTCTATGGCTACACCTTC
d_gene: TRBD1; j_gene: TRBJ1-1; v_gene: TRBV2; abundance: -; CDR3aa: CASGGQAEAFF; CDR3nt: TGTGCCAGCGGCGGACAGGCAGAAGCTTTCTTT
d_gene: TRBD1; j_gene: TRBJ2-7; v_gene: TRBV27; abundance: -; CDR3aa: CASSLWDRGPEQYF; CDR3nt: TGTGCCAGCAGTTTATGGGACAGGGGGCCAGAGCAGTACTTC
d_gene: TRBD1; j_gene: TRBJ2-7; v_gene: TRBV6-1; abundance: once; CDR3aa: CASSEADREIYEQYF; CDR3nt: TGTGCCAGCAGTGAAGCTGACAGGGAGATCTACGAGCAGTACTTC
d_gene: -; j_gene: TRBJ2-2; v_gene: TRBV7-8; abundance: -; CDR3aa: CASRLNTGELFF; CDR3nt: TGTGCCAGCAGACTCAACACCGGGGAGCTGTTTTTT
d_gene: -; j_gene: TRBJ2-1; v_gene: TRBV5-6; abundance: -; CDR3aa: CASSPGAGINEQFF; CDR3nt: TGTGCCAGCAGCCCGGGGGCAGGTATAAATGAGCAGTTCTTC
d_gene: -; j_gene: TRBJ2-1; v_gene: TRBV6-1; abundance: -; CDR3aa: CASSQAWGRVYNEQFF; CDR3nt: TGTGCCAGCAGTCAAGCGTGGGGAAGGGTTTACAATGAGCAGTTCTTC
d_gene: -; j_gene: TRBJ2-7; v_gene: TRBV7-2; abundance: -; CDR3aa: CASSLYLSGTPAGEQYF; CDR3nt: TGTGCCAGCAGCCTCTATCTATCCGGGACACCGGCGGGGGAGCAGTACTTC
d_gene: -; j_gene: TRBJ2-5; v_gene: TRBV5-4; abundance: -; CDR3aa: CASSFLEGVGEQYF; CDR3nt: TGTGCCAGCAGCTTTTTGGAGGGGGTAGGGGAGCAGTACTTC
d_gene: -; j_gene: TRBJ1-4; v_gene: TRBV12-5; abundance: many; CDR3aa: CASGLPPYNEKLFF; CDR3nt: TGTGCTAGTGGTTTGCCACCGTATAATGAAAAACTGTTTTTT
d_gene: -; j_gene: TRBJ1-4; v_gene: TRBV7-2; abundance: -; CDR3aa: CASSPIFWGDEKLFF; CDR3nt: TGTGCCAGCAGCCCCATTTTCTGGGGCGATGAAAAACTGTTTTTT
d_gene: -; j_gene: TRBJ1-5; v_gene: TRBV15; abundance: -; CDR3aa: CATDEPSHF; CDR3nt: TGTGCCACCGACGAACCATCGCATTTT
d_gene: -; j_gene: TRBJ2-3; v_gene: TRBV5-1; abundance: -; CDR3aa: CASSLAGGRTSGTDTQYF; CDR3nt: TGCGCCAGCAGCTTGGCCGGGGGTAGAACTTCGGGCACAGATACGCAGTATTTT
d_gene: -; j_gene: TRBJ2-7; v_gene: TRBV13; abundance: -; CDR3aa: CASTPHANMGYEQYF; CDR3nt: TGTGCCAGCACCCCCCATGCCAACATGGGTTACGAGCAGTACTTC
d_gene: -; j_gene: TRBJ1-4; v_gene: TRBV12-2; abundance: -; CDR3aa: CASRLGRVPNEKLFF; CDR3nt: TGTGCAAGTCGCTTAGGCCGGGTGCCTAATGAAAAACTGTTTTTT
d_gene: -; j_gene: TRBJ2-7; v_gene: TRBV29-1; abundance: once; CDR3aa: CSVVDRLSYEQYF; CDR3nt: TGCAGCGTCGTTGACAGGCTTTCCTACGAGCAGTACTTC
d_gene: -; j_gene: TRBJ2-2; v_gene: TRBV2; abundance: -; CDR3aa: CASSTPVGWTGELFF; CDR3nt: TGTGCCAGCAGTACCCCGGTGGGTTGGACCGGGGAGCTGTTTTTT
d_gene: -; j_gene: TRBJ2-2; v_gene: TRBV7-9; abundance: -; CDR3aa: CASSPDKGESGELFF; CDR3nt: TGTGCCAGCAGCCCGGATAAGGGGGAGTCCGGGGAGCTGTTTTTT
d_gene: -; j_gene: TRBJ2-2; v_gene: TRBV19; abundance: few; CDR3aa: CASSIGHPGELFF; CDR3nt: TGTGCCAGTAGTATTGGACATCCCGGGGAGCTGTTTTTT
d_gene: TRBD2; j_gene: TRBJ2-5; v_gene: TRBV2; abundance: many; CDR3aa: CADSSGGYQETQYF; CDR3nt: TGTGCTGACTCGAGCGGGGGGTACCAAGAGACCCAGTACTTC